The source of this TCR beta chain is a study of cytotoxic CD8 clonotypes in ibrutinib-treated CLL. Points from the study as a whole: Public clonotypes, an uncommon group, contracted or remained stable on treatment.

This clone was detected only a few times. Its antigen is still unknown. Profiling relied on immunoSEQ multiplex PCR, and the TCRdb table lists in-frame clones only, not all of them. The data show around 310,000 clones, approximately 80% seen once. Trimming shortened V by 2 bases and J by 1 base, and 8 bases separated the two germline ends. The CDR3 extends over 14 amino acids. Germline assignment: CDR1 SGHVS and CDR2 FQNEAQ. Here the sequenced sample was PBMCs, taken before ibrutinib treatment. This receptor was taken from a human donor with chronic lymphocytic leukemia. The V call is TRBV7-8, the J call TRBJ1-1; no reliable D call. The CDR3 loop reads CASSLRHPNTEAFF. CDR3 DNA sequence: TGTGCCAGCAGCTTACGACACCCGAACACTGAAGCTTTCTTT.